This passage covers 13 T cell receptor beta chains from one sample sequenced in a study of T cell responses to AZD1222 COVID-19 vaccine. Sequenced by immunoSEQ multiplex PCR; TCRdb stores in-frame clones only, minus some. The sample shows about 63,000 clones, 83% of them seen only once. Sequencing was performed on peripheral blood, taken 28 days after the second AZD1222 dose. The receptors come from an adult who received the AZD1222 COVID-19 vaccine.

This clone was seen many times. This chain links TRBV2 with TRBJ1-1; tentative D call: TRBD1 (5 bases). This CDR3 contains 14 residues. The germline V gene has CDR1 SNHLY and CDR2 FYNNEI. The V and J ends lost 6 bases and 3 bases respectively, with 14 bases between them. This CDR3 reads CASRAPGGYTEAFF. DNA of the CDR3: TGTGCCAGCAGGGCCCCCGGGGGGTACACTGAAGCTTTCTTT.

This clone was recorded a few times. V usage is TRBV2 and J usage is TRBJ2-5, with D unclear. Trimming stripped 5 bases from V and 4 bases from J, with 8 bases between. The CDR3 extends over 12 amino acids. Per the germline V gene, CDR1 is SNHLY and CDR2 is FYNNEI. Written as DNA, the CDR3 is TGTGCCAGCAGTAAGGAAGGAGAGACCCAGTACTTC. Protein product: CASSKEGETQYF.

In the case of this clone: One base away lies a much larger clone, so this may be a sequencing read error. This specimen includes other DNA sequences encoding the same CDR3. The J gene is TRBJ1-5, the V gene TRBV9; 7 bases map to TRBD1. The CDR3 contains 16 residues. Germline CDR1 is SGDLS and CDR2 is YYNGEE. CDR3 protein: CASSVGTGDSNQPQHF. CDR3 DNA: TGTGCCAGTAGCGTAGGAACAGGGGATAGCAATCAGCCCCAGCATTTT.

The chain has TRBV19 and TRBJ2-5; D ambiguous. In germline, CDR1 is LNHDA, CDR2 SQIVND (reference sequence). CDR3 length: 14 amino acids. The germline V and J ends were trimmed by 10 bases and 1 base, with 16 bases remaining between them. CDR3 sequence (DNA): TGTGCCACCGCACAGTTCGGAGTCCAAGAGACCCAGTACTTC. As protein: CATAQFGVQETQYF.

This clone came up a few times. CDR3 protein: CASSLGGAGASGQFF. CDR3 nucleotides: TGTGCCAGCAGCTTAGGGGGAGCGGGTGCATCCGGGCAGTTCTTC. J is TRBJ2-1 and V is TRBV7-8; possibly TRBD2 for D (6 bases). The V and J ends lost 1 base and 12 bases respectively, with 19 bases between them. The CDR3 sequence is 15 residues long. CDR1 and CDR2 (germline): SGHVS, FQNEAQ.

The chain joins TRBV4-3 to TRBJ1-2; D possibly corresponds to TRBD1 (6 bases). CDR3 length: 16 residues. V dropped 1 base and J dropped 4 bases, with 16 bases sitting between them. The germline gives CDR1 LGHNA, CDR2 YSLEER. The CDR3 nucleotides are TGCGCCAGCAGCCAAGTCGGGGAAGGACAGCTCTATGGCTACACCTTC. It codes for CASSQVGEGQLYGYTF.

This sequence joins TRBV6-5 and TRBJ1-5; 8 bases are a match to TRBD1. With V trimmed by 6 bases and J by 6 bases, 4 bases remained unmatched. From germline, CDR1 is MNHEY and CDR2 SVGAGI. The CDR3 consists of 13 residues. CDR3 DNA: TGTGCCAGCAGACAGGGGGTCGGTCAGCCCCAGCATTTT. The encoded protein is CASRQGVGQPQHF.

This clone was observed a single time. CDR3 protein: CASSYPTGKNTGELFF. DNA of the CDR3: TGTGCCAGCAGTTACCCCACAGGAAAGAACACCGGGGAGCTGTTTTTT. The genes are TRBV6-5 and TRBJ2-2; maybe TRBD1 (5 bases). From germline, CDR1 is MNHEY and CDR2 SVGAGI. V was pared by 2 bases and J by 1 base, with 11 bases between. The CDR3 sequence is 16 residues long.

This clone was picked up one time. In nucleotides, the CDR3 is TGTGCCAGCAGCTTACGGACAGGGGAGAACACTGAAGCTTTCTTT. The encoded protein is CASSLRTGENTEAFF. This chain links TRBV7-2 with TRBJ1-1, with 9 bases identical to TRBD1. The germline V gene has CDR1 SGHTA and CDR2 FQGNSA. After removal of 2 bases from V and 1 base from J, the junction contained 2 bases not matched to a gene. CDR3 length: 15 residues.

This clone came up a few times. The chain recombines TRBV19 with TRBJ1-5; 7 nucleotides match TRBD1. CDR1 is LNHDA and CDR2 is SQIVND in the germline V gene (reference sequence). CDR3 length: 14 amino acids. With 6 bases clipped from V and 4 bases from J, the junction kept 6 bases outside the gene matches. For the CDR3, the DNA is TGTGCCAGTAGCCCGGGACAGCCTAATCAGCCCCAGCATTTT. Translation gives CASSPGQPNQPQHF.

This clone was counted a few times. The chain uses TRBV7-2 and TRBJ2-1, with D maybe TRBD2 (5 bases). Germline CDR1 SGHTA, CDR2 FQGNSA. Trimming cost V 5 bases and J 4 bases, with 15 bases left between them. The CDR3 has 15 residues. CDR3 loop: CASSPQMGGYNEQFF. The CDR3 nucleotides are TGTGCCAGCAGCCCCCAAATGGGCGGGTACAATGAGCAGTTCTTC.

The chain recombines TRBV4-2 with TRBJ2-5, with 14 nucleotides matching TRBD2. The CDR3 totals 17 residues. V lost 2 bases and J lost 5; bases outside the gene matches: 7. Per germline, CDR1 LGHNA and CDR2 YNFKEQ. CDR3 sequence: CASSQPWTSGGLETQYF. In DNA form, the CDR3 reads TGTGCCAGCAGCCAACCATGGACTAGCGGGGGGCTGGAGACCCAGTACTTC.

The chain has TRBV19 and TRBJ1-5; the match to TRBD1 covers 7 bases. Germline V gene lookup returns CDR1 LNHDA and CDR2 SQIVND (reference sequence). The CDR3 consists of 14 residues. With 5 bases clipped from V and 7 bases from J, the junction kept 8 bases outside the gene matches. The CDR3: CASSRQGGGQPQHF. The CDR3 coding sequence is TGTGCCAGTAGTCGACAGGGAGGGGGCCAGCCCCAGCATTTT.